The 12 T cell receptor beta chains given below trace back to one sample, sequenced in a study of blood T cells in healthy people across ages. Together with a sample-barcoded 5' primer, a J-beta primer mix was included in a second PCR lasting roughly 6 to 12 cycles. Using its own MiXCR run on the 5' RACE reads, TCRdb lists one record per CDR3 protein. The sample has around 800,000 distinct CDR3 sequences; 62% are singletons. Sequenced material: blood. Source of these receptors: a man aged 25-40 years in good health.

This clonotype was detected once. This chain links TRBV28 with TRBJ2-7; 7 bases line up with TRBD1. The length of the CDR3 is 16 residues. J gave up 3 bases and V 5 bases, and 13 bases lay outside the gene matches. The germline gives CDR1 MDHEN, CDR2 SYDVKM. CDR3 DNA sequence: TGTGCCAGCAGTCACAACAGGGGCGGTCGCATCTACGAGCAGTACTTC. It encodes CASSHNRGGRIYEQYF.

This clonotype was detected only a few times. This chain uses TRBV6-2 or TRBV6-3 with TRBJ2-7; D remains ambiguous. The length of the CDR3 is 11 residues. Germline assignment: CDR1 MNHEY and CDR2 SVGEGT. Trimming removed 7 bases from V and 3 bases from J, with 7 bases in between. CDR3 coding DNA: TGTGCCAGCAATAGCCTCTACGAGCAGTACTTC. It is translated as CASNSLYEQYF.

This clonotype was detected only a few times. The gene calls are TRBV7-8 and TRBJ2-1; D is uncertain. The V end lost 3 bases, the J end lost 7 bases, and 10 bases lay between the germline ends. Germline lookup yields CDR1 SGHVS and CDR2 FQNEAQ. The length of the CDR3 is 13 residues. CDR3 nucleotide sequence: TGTGCCAGCAGCTTTGCGGACGGGAATGAGCAGTTCTTC. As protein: CASSFADGNEQFF.

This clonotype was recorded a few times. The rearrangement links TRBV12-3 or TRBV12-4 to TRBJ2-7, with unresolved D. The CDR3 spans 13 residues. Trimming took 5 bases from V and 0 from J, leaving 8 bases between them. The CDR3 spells CASSEAASYEQYF. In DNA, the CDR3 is TGTGCCAGCAGTGAGGCTGCCTCCTACGAGCAGTACTTC.

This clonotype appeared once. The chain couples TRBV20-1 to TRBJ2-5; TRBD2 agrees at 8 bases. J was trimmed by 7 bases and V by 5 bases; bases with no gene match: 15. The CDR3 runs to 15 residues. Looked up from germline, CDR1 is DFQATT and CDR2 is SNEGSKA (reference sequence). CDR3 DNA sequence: TGCAGTGCTCCAAGCACAGCGGGGGCTGACGGGACCCAGTACTTC. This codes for CSAPSTAGADGTQYF.

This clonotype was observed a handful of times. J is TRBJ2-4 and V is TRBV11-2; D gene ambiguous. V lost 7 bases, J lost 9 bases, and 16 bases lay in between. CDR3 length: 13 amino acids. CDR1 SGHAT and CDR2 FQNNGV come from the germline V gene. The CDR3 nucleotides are TGTGCCAGCATTCTTTCCATCTTAAGCATTCAGTACTTC. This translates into CASILSILSIQYF.

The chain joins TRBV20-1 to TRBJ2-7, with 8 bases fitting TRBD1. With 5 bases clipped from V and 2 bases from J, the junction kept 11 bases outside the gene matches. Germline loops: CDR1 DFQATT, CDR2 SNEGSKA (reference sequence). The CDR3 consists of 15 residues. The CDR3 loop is CSAGEMGQDAYEQYF. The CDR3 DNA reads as TGCAGTGCTGGGGAGATGGGACAGGATGCCTACGAGCAGTACTTC.

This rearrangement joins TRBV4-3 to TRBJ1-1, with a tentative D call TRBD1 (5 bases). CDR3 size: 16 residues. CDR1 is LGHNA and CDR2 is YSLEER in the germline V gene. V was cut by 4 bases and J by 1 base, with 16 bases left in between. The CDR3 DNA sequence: TGCGCCAGCAGCCCTCTGGGGGGTGGAGCGAACACTGAAGCTTTCTTT. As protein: CASSPLGGGANTEAFF.

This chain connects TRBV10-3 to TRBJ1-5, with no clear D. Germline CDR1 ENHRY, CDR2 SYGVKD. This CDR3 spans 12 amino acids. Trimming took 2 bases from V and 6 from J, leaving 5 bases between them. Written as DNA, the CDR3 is TGTGCCATCAGTGAGCCCGCTCAGCCCCAGCATTTT. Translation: CAISEPAQPQHF.

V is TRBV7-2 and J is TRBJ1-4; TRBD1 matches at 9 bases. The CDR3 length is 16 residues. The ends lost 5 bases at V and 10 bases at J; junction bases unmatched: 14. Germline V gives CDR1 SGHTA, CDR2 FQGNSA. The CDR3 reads CASSLQTGTGIGKLFF. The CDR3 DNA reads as TGTGCCAGCAGCCTCCAAACCGGGACAGGGATAGGAAAACTGTTTTTT.

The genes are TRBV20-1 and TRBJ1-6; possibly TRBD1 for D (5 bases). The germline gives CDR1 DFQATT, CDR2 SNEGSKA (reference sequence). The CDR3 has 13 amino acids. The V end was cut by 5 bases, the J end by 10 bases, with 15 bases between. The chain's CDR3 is CSADPDPGSPLHF. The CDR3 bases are TGCAGTGCTGACCCTGACCCAGGGTCACCCCTCCACTTT.

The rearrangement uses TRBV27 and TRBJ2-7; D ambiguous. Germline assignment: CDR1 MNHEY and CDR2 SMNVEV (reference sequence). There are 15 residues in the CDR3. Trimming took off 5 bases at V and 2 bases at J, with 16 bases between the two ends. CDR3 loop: CASSTRHYSTYEQYF. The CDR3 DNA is TGTGCCAGCAGTACCCGACACTATTCCACCTACGAGCAGTACTTC.